The present entry profiles one T cell receptor (beta chain) with its context. Its antigen is not known. This entry belongs to a study of radiation and T cells in renal cell carcinoma. Study details: Nephrectomy followed 15 Gy stereotactic body radiation by 4 weeks.

Notes on the study in general: Top tumor clonotypes rose in blood 2 weeks post-radiation, then contracted. Without pretreatment biopsies, baseline tumor clonotype presence was undetermined.

Sequencing used immunoSEQ multiplex PCR; TCRdb keeps in-frame clones, though not all of them. The sample includes about 140,000 clones, approximately 82% of them seen just once. Time point meaning: baseline pretreatment blood. The treatment denotes: 15 Gy SBRT to primary tumor, nephrectomy 4 weeks later. This CDR3 spans 15 amino acids. V lost 4 bases, J lost 5 bases, and 18 bases lay in between. Germline V gives CDR1 SGHTA, CDR2 FQGNSA. The chain combines TRBV7-2 with TRBJ2-7, with a tentative D call TRBD2 (6 bases). This material consisted of blood, taken from a patient whose treatment included radiotherapy and nephrectomy. The sequence was obtained from a woman aged 45 to 65 with renal cell carcinoma. CDR3 amino acids: CASSSSARDWDEQYF. The CDR3 DNA is TGTGCCAGCAGCTCTTCGGCCAGGGACTGGGACGAGCAGTACTTC.